This TCR beta chain was retrieved from a study of T cells in localized non-small cell lung cancer. The V gene end was trimmed by 2 bases and the J gene end by 0 bases; junction bases not matched to a gene: 0. Looked up from germline, CDR1 is LNHDA and CDR2 is SQIVND (reference sequence). The CDR3 runs to 15 residues. Only in-frame clones appear in the TCRdb table, and some are missing; sequencing was by immunoSEQ multiplex PCR. The table records under 6,500 clones, over 35% of them present only once. This chain connects TRBV19 to TRBJ2-5; 10 bases fit TRBD2. The clonotype comes from a man aged 40 to 69 with stage I lung adenocarcinoma. This specimen consisted of lung tumor tissue, obtained before any cancer treatment. CDR3: CASSILAGDQETQYF. CDR3 DNA sequence: TGTGCCAGTAGTATACTAGCGGGGGACCAAGAGACCCAGTACTTC.